Below, one TCR beta chain is given with its context. The data derive from a study of blood T cell repertoires in COVID-19. Study in general: Whether acute or convalescent, the COVID-19 samples came from the United States, Italy and Spain. In each case, the material was cDNA or gDNA derived from T cells, B-cell-depleted T cells, or PBMCs.

In the original analysis: Amplified reference gene primers provided the basis for estimating nucleated cell counts. Generated by immunoSEQ multiplex PCR, the TCRdb table keeps only in-frame clones and is missing some. That table gives V, J and clone size, and the DNA gave D and trimming. This table has 200,000 to 250,000 clones, about nine tenths appearing once. CDR3 length equals 14 residues. V was shortened by 3 bases and J by 1 base, with 7 bases between the two germline ends. The germline gives CDR1 GTSNPN, CDR2 SVGIG (reference sequence). What was sequenced was peripheral blood. The source is a woman between 55 and 75 years old with acute or convalescent COVID-19. V is TRBV30 and J is TRBJ1-6; D is perhaps TRBD1 (6 bases). CDR3 bases: TGTGCCTGGAGGGGGGCTTCCTATAATTCACCCCTCCACTTT. It is translated as CAWRGASYNSPLHF.